Presented here are 27 T cell receptor beta chains from one specimen sequenced in a study of post-analysis software for immune sequencing data. General study findings and limits: TRBV5-6, TRBV5-1 and TRBV20-1 were among roughly five TRBV segments more frequent in patients than controls.

TCR beta cDNA libraries included unique molecular identifiers. TCRdb reprocessed the PCR reads via MiXCR and lists one record per CDR3 protein. The table has around 710,000 distinct CDR3 sequences, about 43% seen once. What these receptors recognize is not known. Sequencing was done on a sample of blood. The receptors shown here come from a girl aged 10-17 years with multiple sclerosis.

The DNA of the CDR3 is TGTGCCAGCAGTTTATCGACGGGGCTTACCTCCTACGAGCAGTACTTC. Translating gives CASSLSTGLTSYEQYF. The rearrangement uses TRBV28 and TRBJ2-7, with D perhaps TRBD1 or TRBD2 (5 bases each). CDR1 is MDHEN and CDR2 is SYDVKM in the germline V gene. V was trimmed by 1 base and J by 0 bases, leaving 13 bases between them. CDR3 size: 16 residues.

The CDR3 sequence: CASSQDAEQPQHF. Written as DNA, the CDR3 is TGTGCCAGCAGCCAAGATGCGGAACAGCCCCAGCATTTT. V is TRBV4-2 and J is TRBJ1-5; the D is unclear. Germline CDR1 is LGHNA and CDR2 is YNFKEQ. Trimming stripped 0 bases from V and 7 bases from J, with 7 bases between. CDR3 length: 13 residues.

CDR3 DNA sequence: TGTGCCATCAGTGGGGACGCGTACGAGCAGTACTTC. Translating gives CAISGDAYEQYF. This chain connects TRBV10-3 to TRBJ2-7, with D possibly being TRBD1 or TRBD2 (5 bases each). V was shortened by 4 bases and J by 4 bases, with 8 bases between the two germline ends. Germline V gene lookup returns CDR1 ENHRY and CDR2 SYGVKD. This CDR3 comprises 12 residues.

The genes are TRBV20-1 and TRBJ2-1, with 9 positions matching TRBD2. V was pared by 2 bases and J by 9 bases, with 11 bases of the junction left unmatched. Germline V CDR1 and CDR2: DFQATT, SNEGSKA (reference sequence). The CDR3 consists of 15 residues. The chain's CDR3 is CSARLVAGVDPEQFF. The CDR3 nucleotides read TGCAGTGCTAGACTCGTAGCGGGAGTAGATCCTGAGCAGTTCTTC.

DNA of the CDR3: TGTGCCAGCAGCCAAGTTTCTAGCGGGAGGATAGGAGGGCAGTTCTTC. Its protein is CASSQVSSGRIGGQFF. The rearrangement uses TRBV4-2 and TRBJ2-1; 11 bases map to TRBD2. With V trimmed by 1 base and J by 12 bases, 11 bases remained unmatched. Germline loops: CDR1 LGHNA, CDR2 YNFKEQ. The CDR3 contains 16 residues.

CDR3 bases: TGCAGTGCACCCGTAGCGGGGCTCTACGAGCAGTACTTC. Translation: CSAPVAGLYEQYF. The V gene is TRBV20-1, the J gene TRBJ2-7; TRBD2 matches 8 bases. J lost 3 bases, V lost 6 bases, and 7 bases had no gene match. The V gene's germline CDR1 is DFQATT and CDR2 SNEGSKA (reference sequence). This CDR3 comprises 13 residues.

V is TRBV6-5 and J is TRBJ1-4; no firm D call. CDR1 is MNHEY and CDR2 is SVGAGI in the germline V gene. Trimming removed 6 bases at V and 7 bases at J, with 15 bases between. The CDR3 loop spans 14 amino acids. The CDR3 sequence is CASRTTEPGEKLFF. In nucleotides, the CDR3 is TGTGCCAGCAGGACGACGGAGCCAGGTGAAAAACTGTTTTTT.

The gene calls are TRBV7-2 and TRBJ2-1; D unclear. Germline lookup yields CDR1 SGHTA and CDR2 FQGNSA. V lost 5 bases and J 8 bases, leaving 19 bases between the germline ends. This CDR3 region has 15 residues. The CDR3 bases are TGTGCCAGCAGCCCGGAGCGCATCCCCGCGGATGAGCAGTTCTTC. Amino acids: CASSPERIPADEQFF.

The chain has TRBV11-2 and TRBJ1-1; D unresolved. Trimming removed 3 bases from V and 1 base from J, with 15 bases in between. CDR1 SGHAT and CDR2 FQNNGV come from the germline V gene. This CDR3 is built from 16 residues. CDR3 in amino acids: CASSLYSPSGNTEAFF. CDR3 in DNA: TGTGCCAGCAGCTTGTATAGCCCCTCGGGGAACACTGAAGCTTTCTTT.

The V and J genes are TRBV15 and TRBJ1-5, with 7 nucleotides matching TRBD1. The CDR3 consists of 12 residues. V shed 9 bases and J 3 bases; nucleotides not matched to a gene: 2. The germline V gene has CDR1 LNHNV and CDR2 YYDKDF (reference sequence). The CDR3 DNA sequence: TGTGCCACAGGACAGGTCAATCAGCCCCAGCATTTT. It yields the protein CATGQVNQPQHF. Combining the CDR3 with reference TRBV15 and TRBJ1-5 gives the whole variable domain DAMVIQNPRYQVTQFGKPVTLSCSQTLNHNVMYWYQQKSSQAPKLLFHYYDKDFNNEADTPDNFQSRRPNTSFCFLDIRSPGLGDTAMYLCATGQVNQPQHFGDGTRLSIL.

J is TRBJ2-1 and V is TRBV29-1; 7 bases fit TRBD1. This CDR3 has 15 amino acids. Trimming cost V 6 bases and J 5 bases; bases outside gene matches: 13. Germline loops: CDR1 SQVTM, CDR2 ANQGSEA. CDR3 in DNA: TGCAGCGTCGCCTTGACAGGGCGGCAGGACAATGAGCAGTTCTTC. This sequence encodes CSVALTGRQDNEQFF.

CDR3 loop: CASSKREQGHSGANVLTF. The CDR3 DNA reads as TGTGCCAGCAGCAAAAGGGAACAGGGGCACTCTGGGGCCAACGTCCTGACTTTC. V and J are TRBV21-1 and TRBJ2-6; the table's D gene call, TRBD1, was not cross checked with the DNA. TRBV21-1 is termed a pseudogene. This CDR3 spans 18 amino acids.

This chain uses TRBV6-5 with TRBJ2-3; perhaps TRBD2 as D (6 bases). The CDR3 loop spans 14 amino acids. Germline V lookup: CDR1 MNHEY, CDR2 SVGAGI. V dropped 8 bases and J dropped 3 bases, with 15 bases sitting between them. CDR3 amino acids: CASHRGVGTDTQYF. The DNA for the CDR3 is TGTGCCAGCCACCGCGGGGTGGGGACAGATACGCAGTATTTT.

This clonotype has a handful of counts. The chain recombines TRBV11-3 with TRBJ2-5; TRBD2 is a possible D gene (5 bases). The CDR3 contains 14 residues. Germline CDR1 and CDR2: SGHNT and YENEEA. V was trimmed by 5 bases and J by 0 bases, leaving 10 bases between them. The CDR3 loop reads CASSRQRNQETQYF. CDR3 sequence (DNA): TGTGCCAGCAGCCGGCAGCGGAACCAAGAGACCCAGTACTTC. The full variable domain, completed using reference TRBV11-3 and TRBJ2-5, is EAGVVQSPRYKIIEKKQPVAFWCNPISGHNTLYWYLQNLGQGPELLIRYENEEAVDDSQLPKDRFSAERLKGVDSTLKIQPAELGDSAVYLCASSRQRNQETQYFGPGTRLLVL.

The V gene is TRBV4-3, the J gene TRBJ2-1; 14 nucleotides line up with TRBD2. Germline values: CDR1 LGHNA, CDR2 YSLEER. The J segment lost 1 base and the V segment lost 5 bases, leaving 7 bases of the junction unmatched. The CDR3 has 18 amino acids. CDR3 loop: CASSKGTSGSGSYNEQFF. CDR3 nucleotide sequence: TGCGCCAGCAGCAAAGGGACTAGCGGGAGTGGTTCCTACAATGAGCAGTTCTTC.

The chain recombines TRBV6-5 with TRBJ1-1, with TRBD1 matching over 8 bases. Trimming took 2 bases from V and 8 from J; bases not matched to a gene: 4. Germline V lookup: CDR1 MNHEY, CDR2 SVGAGI. There are 13 residues in the CDR3. The CDR3 nucleotides are TGTGCCAGCAGTTACACAGGGGGGCTAGAAGCTTTCTTT. Translating it yields CASSYTGGLEAFF.

The chain links TRBV6-1 to TRBJ2-1; no clear D. The CDR3 loop spans 11 amino acids. V lost 5 bases and J lost 10, with 9 bases in between. Germline V lookup: CDR1 MNHNS, CDR2 SASEGT. The CDR3: CASSLAWEQFF. The CDR3, as DNA: TGTGCCAGCAGTTTAGCTTGGGAGCAGTTCTTC.

This chain uses TRBV6-5 with TRBJ2-1; 8 bases are a match to TRBD2. The V segment lost 0 bases and the J segment 2 bases; nucleotides outside the gene matches: 9. There are 18 residues in the CDR3. Germline values: CDR1 MNHEY, CDR2 SVGAGI. The CDR3 bases are TGTGCCAGCAGTTACTCGCCTAGCGGGCCTACGGCCTACAATGAGCAGTTCTTC. Translated: CASSYSPSGPTAYNEQFF.

V is TRBV6-6 and J is TRBJ2-7; D is unclear. CDR3 length: 13 amino acids. Trimming pared 6 bases from V and 3 bases from J, leaving 12 bases between. In germline, CDR1 is MNHNY, CDR2 SVGAGI (reference sequence). In nucleotides, the CDR3 is TGTGCCAGCAGCCGAGTAAGCGTCTACGAGCAGTACTTC. It is translated as CASSRVSVYEQYF.

This chain links TRBV7-2 with TRBJ2-3; the D is unclear. The CDR3 runs to 14 residues. Trimming took off 1 base at V and 5 bases at J, with 10 bases between the two ends. Germline V gives CDR1 SGHTA, CDR2 FQGNSA. This CDR3 reads CASSLELIRDTQYF. The CDR3, as DNA: TGTGCCAGCAGCTTAGAACTTATCAGAGATACGCAGTATTTT.

The chain joins TRBV7-8 to TRBJ2-7; TRBD1 aligns across 8 bases. CDR1 SGHVS and CDR2 FQNEAQ come from the germline V gene. The J segment lost 5 bases and the V segment lost 4 bases, leaving 7 bases of the junction unmatched. The CDR3 sequence is 14 residues long. The CDR3 nucleotides read TGTGCCAGCAGCTCGGACAGGGTCGTCGACGAGCAGTACTTC. Protein: CASSSDRVVDEQYF.

This clonotype showed up just a few times. The chain joins TRBV29-1 to TRBJ2-6, with unresolved D. The CDR3 is 13 residues long. Trimming left V 7 bases short and J 2 bases short, with 9 bases between. From germline, CDR1 is SQVTM and CDR2 ANQGSEA. CDR3 protein: CSGVTAGANVLTF. The CDR3 nucleotides are TGCAGCGGTGTCACGGCTGGGGCCAACGTCCTGACTTTC.

In this sample, this clonotype turned up a few times. This chain connects TRBV7-2 to TRBJ2-4, with D perhaps matching TRBD2 (5 bases). With the DNA end fitting TRBJ2-7 better, the J assignment may be wrong. From germline, CDR1 is SGHTA and CDR2 FQGNSA. The CDR3 contains 12 residues. The CDR3 is CASGKPGSEQYF. Here the CDR3 DNA reads TGTGCCAGCGGGAAACCGGGGAGCGAGCAGTACTTC.

The gene calls are TRBV4-1 and TRBJ2-4; D remains unclear. V lost 0 bases, J lost 5 bases, and 14 bases lay in between. The CDR3 is 16 residues long. From germline, CDR1 is MGHRA and CDR2 YSYEKL. For the CDR3, the DNA is TGCGCCAGCAGCCAAGAGTTCTTAAGTCTACAAAACATTCAGTACTTC. Amino acids: CASSQEFLSLQNIQYF.

As concerns this clonotype: Since the CDR3 does not end with the conserved phenylalanine or tryptophan, this likely comes from a read error. The CDR3 DNA reads TGTGCCAGCAGCTACAGAGGGGACGAGACCCAGTACGTC. It translates to CASSYRGDETQYV. V gene TRBV5-6 combines with J gene TRBJ2-5; D could derive from TRBD1 or TRBD2 (5 bases each). V was trimmed by 3 bases and J by 5 bases, leaving 11 bases between them. There are 13 residues in the CDR3. CDR1 and CDR2 from the germline V gene are SGHDT and YYEEEE.

The chain is built from TRBV7-9 and TRBJ2-1; 11 bases are a match to TRBD1. The germline gives CDR1 SEHNR, CDR2 FQNEAQ (reference sequence). The CDR3 spans 15 residues. V lost 6 bases and J lost 7; bases outside the gene matches: 8. CDR3 residues: CASSGQGAPGNEQFF. The CDR3 bases are TGTGCCAGCAGTGGACAGGGGGCGCCGGGGAATGAGCAGTTCTTC.

The table lists this clonotype with a few counts. The CDR3 loop is CAWRTGSYGYTF. The CDR3 region has the DNA TGTGCCTGGAGGACAGGGAGCTATGGCTACACCTTC. V and J are TRBV30 and TRBJ1-2, with 7 bases that match TRBD1. The CDR3 sequence is 12 residues long. The J segment lost 4 bases and the V segment lost 3 bases, leaving 2 bases of the junction unmatched. Germline assignment: CDR1 GTSNPN and CDR2 SVGIG (reference sequence).